Listed below are T cell receptor beta chains from one sample, sequenced in a study of blood T cell repertoires in COVID-19. The method was immunoSEQ multiplex PCR; TCRdb's version includes in-frame clones alone and lacks a portion of them. The profile covers some 350,000 clones, with 80% to 90% appearing a single time and about 5% taken by the ten largest. The specimen was PBMCs or T cells enriched from blood (not recorded which). Receptors were obtained from a man younger than 40 who had recovered from COVID-19. Each CDR3 is given with its conserved first and last residue. Fields, in order: CDR3 length, V gene, clone size, J gene, D gene, CDR3 protein, CDR3 DNA. D genes are given only for firm matches. Only part of the rows carry a size: once, few, many, or a class if the clone is expanded.

length: 16; V: TRBV5-1; size: .; J: TRBJ2-1; D: TRBD2; CDR3: CASSSGGTSFIHEQFF; DNA: TGCGCCAGCAGCTCCGGGGGGACTAGCTTCATCCATGAGCAGTTCTTC
length: 14; V: TRBV3-1/TRBV3-2; size: .; J: TRBJ2-5; D: .; CDR3: CASSQRRDQETQYF; DNA: TGTGCCAGCAGCCAAAGACGGGACCAAGAGACCCAGTACTTC
length: 13; V: TRBV7-2; size: .; J: TRBJ2-3; D: .; CDR3: CASSSGRTDTQYF; DNA: TGTGCCAGCAGCTCCGGTCGCACAGATACGCAGTATTTT
length: 17; V: TRBV7-2; size: .; J: TRBJ2-5; D: TRBD2; CDR3: CASSLGERGGEQETQYF; DNA: TGTGCCAGCAGCTTAGGGGAGCGGGGGGGAGAACAAGAGACCCAGTACTTC
length: 13; V: TRBV7-9; size: few; J: TRBJ2-7; D: .; CDR3: CASSLVNSDEQYF; DNA: TGTGCCAGCAGCTTAGTCAACAGTGACGAGCAGTACTTC
length: 12; V: TRBV2; size: .; J: TRBJ1-2; D: .; CDR3: CASRASLGDYTF; DNA: TGTGCCAGCAGAGCCAGTTTAGGGGACTACACCTTC
length: 14; V: TRBV14; size: .; J: TRBJ2-3; D: TRBD2; CDR3: CASSRGGPVDTQYF; DNA: TGTGCCAGCAGCCGCGGGGGGCCGGTAGATACGCAGTATTTT
length: 16; V: TRBV5-6; size: .; J: TRBJ2-3; D: TRBD2; CDR3: CASSFELAGYTDTQYF; DNA: TGTGCCAGCAGCTTCGAACTAGCGGGGTACACAGATACGCAGTATTTT
length: 13; V: TRBV29-1; size: once; J: TRBJ2-5; D: .; CDR3: CSVESGAKETQYF; DNA: TGCAGCGTTGAAAGTGGGGCAAAGGAGACCCAGTACTTC
length: 15; V: TRBV10-1; size: .; J: TRBJ1-1; D: TRBD1; CDR3: CASSEWTGSNTEAFF; DNA: TGCGCCAGCAGTGAGTGGACAGGGTCGAACACTGAAGCTTTCTTT
length: 15; V: TRBV7-9; size: .; J: TRBJ1-1; D: .; CDR3: CASSSLFGVRGEAFF; DNA: TGTGCCAGCAGCTCCCTATTTGGGGTACGGGGGGAAGCTTTCTTT
length: 16; V: TRBV28; size: once; J: TRBJ1-5; D: TRBD1; CDR3: CASSLGGTGVGQPQHF; DNA: TGTGCCAGCAGTTTAGGAGGGACAGGGGTAGGGCAGCCCCAGCATTTT
length: 14; V: TRBV5-6; size: .; J: TRBJ2-7; D: .; CDR3: CASSSRGLAYEQYF; DNA: TGTGCCAGCAGCTCCCGAGGCCTAGCCTACGAGCAGTACTTC
length: 16; V: TRBV19; size: .; J: TRBJ2-2; D: TRBD2; CDR3: CASSIAGGANTGELFF; DNA: TGTGCCAGTAGTATAGCGGGGGGTGCGAACACCGGGGAGCTGTTTTTT
length: 15; V: TRBV6-5; size: .; J: TRBJ2-3; D: TRBD2; CDR3: CASSFRAGVTDTQYF; DNA: TGTGCCAGCAGTTTCCGAGCGGGGGTGACAGATACGCAGTATTTT
length: 14; V: TRBV7-2; size: .; J: TRBJ2-3; D: .; CDR3: CASSLGLSSDTQYF; DNA: TGTGCCAGCAGCCTCGGACTTAGTTCAGATACGCAGTATTTT
length: 14; V: TRBV7-9; size: .; J: TRBJ1-1; D: .; CDR3: CASSLDHGGTEAFF; DNA: TGTGCCAGCAGCTTAGATCACGGCGGCACTGAAGCTTTCTTT
length: 14; V: TRBV24-1; size: few; J: TRBJ1-5; D: .; CDR3: CATSVSESNQPQHF; DNA: TGTGCCACCAGTGTTTCAGAATCCAATCAGCCCCAGCATTTT
length: 13; V: TRBV10-3; size: once; J: TRBJ2-2; D: .; CDR3: CATSDTNTGELFF; DNA: TGTGCCACCTCTGACACAAACACCGGGGAGCTGTTTTTT
length: 12; V: TRBV3-1/TRBV3-2; size: .; J: TRBJ1-1; D: .; CDR3: CASSPGGVEAFF; DNA: TGTGCCAGCAGCCCGGGAGGGGTTGAAGCTTTCTTT
length: 15; V: TRBV18; size: .; J: TRBJ1-5; D: .; CDR3: CASSPAQGGNQPQHF; DNA: TGTGCCAGCTCACCAGCGCAAGGGGGCAATCAGCCCCAGCATTTT
length: 16; V: TRBV2; size: many; J: TRBJ1-5; D: TRBD1; CDR3: CASRAHRGPGDQPQHF; DNA: TGTGCCAGCAGAGCACACAGGGGGCCGGGGGATCAGCCCCAGCATTTT
length: 16; V: TRBV5-1; size: .; J: TRBJ2-2; D: .; CDR3: CASSLRERGATGELFF; DNA: TGCGCCAGCAGCTTGCGGGAACGCGGTGCCACCGGGGAGCTGTTTTTT
length: 15; V: TRBV6-5; size: .; J: TRBJ2-4; D: TRBD2; CDR3: CASRGGYAAKNIQYF; DNA: TGTGCCAGCAGGGGAGGGTATGCTGCCAAAAACATTCAGTACTTC
length: 13; V: TRBV9; size: .; J: TRBJ1-1; D: .; CDR3: CASSVATRTEAFF; DNA: TGTGCCAGCAGCGTAGCTACGAGGACTGAAGCTTTCTTT
length: 13; V: TRBV19; size: .; J: TRBJ2-7; D: TRBD1; CDR3: CASSWTGGTEQYF; DNA: TGTGCCAGTAGCTGGACAGGGGGGACTGAGCAGTACTTC
length: 16; V: TRBV5-6; size: .; J: TRBJ1-2; D: .; CDR3: CASSSGNTSPNYGYTF; DNA: TGTGCCAGCAGCTCCGGGAACACCTCCCCTAACTATGGCTACACCTTC
length: 17; V: TRBV7-9; size: .; J: TRBJ2-1; D: TRBD2; CDR3: CASSRTGTSGAKNEQFF; DNA: TGTGCCAGCAGCCGTACAGGGACTAGCGGGGCAAAGAATGAGCAGTTCTTC
length: 14; V: TRBV14; size: .; J: TRBJ1-2; D: TRBD1; CDR3: CASSQTGLNYGYTF; DNA: TGTGCCAGCAGCCAGACAGGGTTGAACTATGGCTACACCTTC
length: 13; V: TRBV11-3; size: .; J: TRBJ2-3; D: .; CDR3: CASSLGARGTQYF; DNA: TGTGCCAGCAGCCTGGGTGCTAGGGGTACGCAGTATTTT
length: 14; V: TRBV28; size: .; J: TRBJ2-3; D: TRBD1; CDR3: CASSTTGGTDTQYF; DNA: TGTGCCAGCAGCACGACAGGGGGCACAGATACGCAGTATTTT
length: 16; V: TRBV10-3; size: once; J: TRBJ2-7; D: TRBD1; CDR3: CAIRSTGGRSSYEQYF; DNA: TGTGCCATCAGATCGACAGGGGGCAGGAGCTCCTACGAGCAGTACTTC
length: 14; V: TRBV7-8; size: .; J: TRBJ2-7; D: .; CDR3: CASSLGAGAYEQYF; DNA: TGTGCCAGCAGCTTAGGCGCAGGGGCGTACGAGCAGTACTTC
length: 15; V: TRBV18; size: .; J: TRBJ2-4; D: .; CDR3: CASSPIPGTGVIQYF; DNA: TGTGCCAGCTCACCAATCCCCGGGACTGGCGTCATTCAGTACTTC